Each of the 10 T cell receptor beta chains below was sequenced from the same sample in a study of T cells in Graves' hyperthyroidism and ophthalmopathy. RNA transcripts gave rise to amplified TCR beta CDR3 regions. In the first-round RT-PCR of the TCR CDR3, the HTBI primer set was used. MiXCR was run by TCRdb on the multiplex PCR reads, yielding one entry per CDR3 protein. The table has roughly 800,000 distinct CDR3 sequences, around 39% seen once. The sample taken for sequencing was blood. These receptor sequences come from a man younger than 35 with Graves' hyperthyroidism.

This clonotype has ten or more counts. The V gene is TRBV2, the J gene TRBJ1-2; D unclear. From germline, CDR1 is SNHLY and CDR2 FYNNEI. V dropped 9 bases and J dropped 4 bases, with 12 bases sitting between them. The CDR3 has 12 amino acids. CDR3 sequence: CARDGNPYGYTF. The CDR3 nucleotides are TGTGCCAGGGATGGGAATCCCTATGGCTACACCTTC.

V gene TRBV10-3 combines with J gene TRBJ2-7; 8 bases match TRBD1. The V gene end was trimmed by 10 bases and the J gene end by 2 bases; junction bases not matched to a gene: 19. Looked up from germline, CDR1 is ENHRY and CDR2 is SYGVKD. The length of the CDR3 is 17 residues. CDR3 nucleotide sequence: TGTGCCAGCAGCCTACTACGACAGGGGTCTCCTCCCTACGAGCAGTACTTC. Translated: CASSLLRQGSPPYEQYF.

The gene calls are TRBV20-1 and TRBJ2-5; D ambiguous. Germline V gives CDR1 DFQATT, CDR2 SNEGSKA (reference sequence). Trimming stripped 6 bases from V and 2 bases from J, with 10 bases between. The CDR3 is 12 residues long. The CDR3, as DNA: TGCAGTGCCTGGACCGTTCAAGAGACCCAGTACTTC. It codes for CSAWTVQETQYF.

V gene TRBV20-1 combines with J gene TRBJ2-5; 7 bases align to TRBD1. The CDR3 length is 15 residues. V lost 3 bases, J lost 2 bases, and 9 bases stayed unmatched. CDR1 is DFQATT and CDR2 is SNEGSKA in the germline V gene (reference sequence). CDR3 amino acids: CSASLRDSLQETQYF. The CDR3, as DNA: TGCAGTGCTAGTCTCCGGGACAGCTTGCAAGAGACCCAGTACTTC.

There are many counts of this clonotype. This chain joins TRBV7-9 and TRBJ2-5; 9 bases align to TRBD1. The CDR3 totals 13 residues. V was clipped by 2 bases and J by 9 bases; unmatched bases: 4. From germline, CDR1 is SEHNR and CDR2 FQNEAQ (reference sequence). Here the CDR3 DNA reads TGTGCCAGCAGCTTACGGACAGGGGCGTCCCAGTACTTC. Protein sequence: CASSLRTGASQYF.

V is TRBV25-1 and J is TRBJ2-2; D may match TRBD1 or TRBD2 (5 bases each). The CDR3 consists of 16 residues. Germline V gene data show CDR1 as MGHDK and CDR2 as SYGVNS. The V gene lost 8 bases and the J gene lost 3 bases, with 19 bases spanning the gap. The CDR3 DNA sequence: TGTGCCAGCGCCTCGGGGCAGGCCGATTACACCGGGGAGCTGTTTTTT. Translation: CASASGQADYTGELFF.

Notes on this clonotype: Given a much more abundant clone one base away, this may be a read error. V is TRBV19 and J is TRBJ2-7; 7 bases fit TRBD1. The CDR3 runs to 14 residues. Per germline, CDR1 LNHDA and CDR2 SQIVND (reference sequence). With V trimmed by 9 bases and J by 0 bases, 8 bases remained unmatched. The CDR3 DNA reads as TGTGCCAGCACCCCCCGACAGGGCTCCTACGAGCAGTACTTC. This codes for CASTPRQGSYEQYF.

Only a few counts were recorded for this clonotype. The genes are TRBV20-1 and TRBJ1-1, with TRBD1 identical over 9 bases. V was clipped by 3 bases and J by 1 base; unmatched bases: 6. This CDR3 comprises 15 residues. Germline assignment: CDR1 DFQATT and CDR2 SNEGSKA (reference sequence). This CDR3 reads CSASDRDRANTEAFF. The CDR3 nucleotides read TGCAGTGCTAGCGATCGGGACAGGGCGAACACTGAAGCTTTCTTT.

DNA of the CDR3: TGCAGCCCTGGGTGGCAGCGAAATCAGCCCCAGCATTTT. It codes for CSPGWQRNQPQHF. V and J are TRBV29-1 and TRBJ1-5; no firm D call. The V gene's germline CDR1 is SQVTM and CDR2 ANQGSEA. Trimming took 8 bases from V and 4 from J, leaving 15 bases between them. The CDR3 is made up of 13 amino acids.

To note about this clonotype: One base away lies a much larger clone, so this may be a sequencing read error. The rearrangement links TRBV7-3 to TRBJ2-7; D unresolved. This CDR3 spans 11 amino acids. Per the germline V gene, CDR1 is SGHTA and CDR2 is FQGTGA. The CDR3 DNA reads TGTTCCAGCAGCTCAACGTGGGAGCAGTACTTC. It codes for CSSSSTWEQYF. The full variable domain, with the rest looked up from reference TRBV7-3 and TRBJ2-7, is GAGVSQTPSNKVTEKGKYVELRCDPISGHTALYWYRQSLGQGPEFLIYFQGTGAADDSGLPNDRFFAVRPEGSVSTLKIQRTERGDSAVYLCSSSSTWEQYFGPGTRLTVT.